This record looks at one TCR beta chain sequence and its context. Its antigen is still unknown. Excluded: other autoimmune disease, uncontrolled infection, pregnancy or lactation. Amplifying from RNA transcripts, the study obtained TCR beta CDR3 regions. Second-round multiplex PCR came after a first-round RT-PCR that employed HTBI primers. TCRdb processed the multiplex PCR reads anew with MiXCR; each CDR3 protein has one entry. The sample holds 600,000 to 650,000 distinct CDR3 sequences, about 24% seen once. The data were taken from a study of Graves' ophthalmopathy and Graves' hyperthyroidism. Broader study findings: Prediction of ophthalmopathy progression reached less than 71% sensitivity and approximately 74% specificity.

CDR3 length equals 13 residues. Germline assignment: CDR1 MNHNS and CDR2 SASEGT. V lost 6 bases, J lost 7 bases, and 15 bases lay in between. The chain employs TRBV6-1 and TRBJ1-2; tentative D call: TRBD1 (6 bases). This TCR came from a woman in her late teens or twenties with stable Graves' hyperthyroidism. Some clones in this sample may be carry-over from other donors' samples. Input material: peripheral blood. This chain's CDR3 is CASSLAQGRGYTF. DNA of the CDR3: TGTGCCAGCAGCCTCGCCCAGGGGCGTGGCTACACCTTC.